This T cell receptor (beta chain) was identified in a study of spatial heterogeneity in lung cancer. As to time point: sample taken at primary tumor resection. Tumor, nontumor lung or frozen PBMC supplied whole RNA that was sequenced unsorted. Looked up from germline, CDR1 is SGDLS and CDR2 is YYNGEE. V lost 0 bases and J lost 7; bases outside the gene matches: 7. The CDR3 covers 15 residues. MiXCR was run by TCRdb on the 5' RACE reads, yielding one entry per CDR3 protein. There are tens of thousands of distinct CDR3 sequences in the sample; approximately 12% occur only once, and over 40% lies in the top ten. This clonotype was picked up many times.

The sequence was obtained from a male donor with early-stage non-small cell lung cancer. The genes are TRBV9 and TRBJ1-5, with 7 bases matching TRBD1. Specimen: PBMCs, collected at surgery. DNA of the CDR3: TGTGCCAGCAGCGTAGGGGGACAGACAGGCCAGCCCCAGCATTTT. It is translated as CASSVGGQTGQPQHF.